A selection of T cell receptor beta chains follows, all from one sample in a study of T cell responses to AZD1222 COVID-19 vaccine. Assay used: immunoSEQ multiplex PCR; TCRdb lists only in-frame clones, some missing. The sample has roughly 200,000 clones, 80% to 95% seen once; the top ten hold 1.5% to 2%. The sequencing here drew on peripheral blood, taken 28 days after the second AZD1222 dose. These receptors were taken from an adult who received the AZD1222 COVID-19 vaccine. The CDR3 runs from the conserved cysteine through the conserved F or W. D genes are given only for firm matches. Clone size is given for some rows only: seen once, a few or many times, or a class if the clone is expanded.

V gene,clone size,J gene,D gene,CDR3 protein,CDR3 DNA
TRBV18,once,TRBJ2-7,-,CASSPGSTGYEQYF,TGTGCCAGCTCACCAGGGAGTACCGGGTACGAGCAGTACTTC
TRBV3-1/TRBV3-2,-,TRBJ2-2,TRBD1,CASRSGTGATGELFF,TGTGCCAGCAGGTCCGGGACAGGGGCTACCGGGGAGCTGTTTTTT
TRBV6-1,-,TRBJ1-1,-,CASSGGRGRGGTEAFF,TGTGCCAGCAGTGGAGGAAGGGGGAGGGGGGGAACTGAAGCTTTCTTT
TRBV4-2,-,TRBJ2-5,TRBD1,CASSPGGAGETQYF,TGTGCCAGCAGCCCAGGGGGCGCGGGGGAGACCCAGTACTTC
TRBV5-1,-,TRBJ1-1,-,CASKGRTEAFF,TGCGCCAGCAAGGGGCGCACTGAAGCTTTCTTT
TRBV4-1,few,TRBJ2-3,-,CASSQGHSSSTDTQYF,TGCGCCAGCAGCCAAGGCCACAGCTCTAGCACAGATACGCAGTATTTT
TRBV11-1,-,TRBJ1-2,TRBD1,CASSLDRGRYTF,TGTGCCAGCAGCTTAGACAGGGGCCGCTACACCTTC
TRBV2,once,TRBJ2-3,TRBD2,CASSTSGGSTDTQYF,TGTGCCAGCAGCACCTCGGGGGGGAGCACAGATACGCAGTATTTT
TRBV4-1,-,TRBJ2-7,-,CASSQEVGVSSYEQYF,TGCGCCAGCAGCCAAGAAGTAGGGGTCAGCTCCTACGAGCAGTACTTC
TRBV5-1,-,TRBJ2-7,-,CASSLWTISSYEQYF,TGCGCCAGCAGTCTTTGGACTATCTCCTCCTACGAGCAGTACTTC
TRBV6-1,-,TRBJ1-5,-,CASSEPGLGDQPQHF,TGTGCCAGCAGTGAACCCGGACTGGGGGATCAGCCCCAGCATTTT
TRBV18,-,TRBJ1-5,-,CASSPGQTNQPQHF,TGTGCCAGCTCACCAGGACAGACTAATCAGCCCCAGCATTTT
TRBV9,-,TRBJ2-3,-,CASSQRGGARTDTQYF,TGTGCCAGCAGCCAGAGGGGGGGGGCCCGCACAGATACGCAGTATTTT
TRBV10-3,-,TRBJ1-3,-,CAISSRSGTSGNTIYF,TGTGCCATCAGTTCTAGATCCGGGACTTCTGGAAACACCATATATTTT
TRBV4-1,-,TRBJ1-5,TRBD1,CASSQVRGLGQPQHF,TGCGCCAGCAGCCAAGTGAGGGGGCTAGGACAGCCCCAGCATTTT
TRBV5-8,-,TRBJ1-4,-,CASSLLSGGKLFF,TGTGCCAGCAGCCTGCTATCAGGAGGGAAACTGTTTTTT
TRBV30,-,TRBJ2-5,TRBD2,CAWDPGTSRETQYF,TGTGCCTGGGATCCCGGGACTAGCCGAGAGACCCAGTACTTC
TRBV6-1,few,TRBJ1-4,-,CASSDGAGEKLFF,TGTGCCAGCAGTGACGGGGCAGGTGAAAAACTGTTTTTT
TRBV12-3/TRBV12-4,-,TRBJ1-1,-,CASSRRTVTQAFF,TGTGCCAGCAGTCGACGGACGGTAACCCAAGCTTTCTTT
TRBV5-1,-,TRBJ2-1,TRBD2,CASSLGLAGHEQFF,TGCGCCAGCAGCTTGGGGCTAGCGGGGCATGAGCAGTTCTTC
TRBV19,-,TRBJ1-1,TRBD1,CASRRGGQVNTEAFF,TGTGCCAGTAGAAGGGGGGGACAGGTTAACACTGAAGCTTTCTTT
TRBV10-1,-,TRBJ1-3,-,CASSSYTGNTIYF,TGCGCCAGCAGTTCCTACACGGGAAACACCATATATTTT
TRBV19,-,TRBJ2-7,-,CASSLTGAGGYEQYF,TGTGCCAGTAGCTTAACGGGGGCCGGTGGGTACGAGCAGTACTTC
TRBV19,-,TRBJ2-3,-,CASRPGHFTDTQYF,TGTGCCAGTAGGCCCGGGCATTTCACAGATACGCAGTATTTT
TRBV28,-,TRBJ1-2,-,CASAAGGEENYGYTF,TGTGCCAGCGCGGCCGGTGGGGAAGAAAACTATGGCTACACCTTC
TRBV7-8,-,TRBJ2-1,-,CASSFIGDEQFF,TGTGCCAGCAGCTTTATTGGGGATGAGCAGTTCTTC
TRBV6-5,-,TRBJ1-5,-,CAAGPDSNQPQHF,TGTGCCGCAGGGCCTGATAGCAATCAGCCCCAGCATTTT
TRBV5-5,-,TRBJ1-5,-,CASSARGGPYSNQPQHF,TGTGCCAGCAGCGCCCGTGGGGGCCCGTATAGCAATCAGCCCCAGCATTTT
TRBV6-2/TRBV6-3,-,TRBJ2-1,TRBD2,CASSSLAGNNEQFF,TGTGCCAGCAGTTCTCTAGCGGGAAACAATGAGCAGTTCTTC
TRBV4-1,-,TRBJ1-2,TRBD1,CASAPGQGVEHGYGYTF,TGCGCCAGCGCACCCGGCCAGGGGGTTGAACACGGCTATGGCTACACCTTC
TRBV13,-,TRBJ1-1,TRBD1,CASSAGDRPNTEAFF,TGTGCCAGCAGCGCAGGGGACAGACCGAACACTGAAGCTTTCTTT
TRBV29-1,-,TRBJ2-7,TRBD1,CSATRQGVSEQYF,TGCAGCGCAACTCGACAGGGGGTATCCGAGCAGTACTTC
TRBV2,-,TRBJ1-5,TRBD1,CASAPAEGATNQPQHF,TGTGCCAGCGCCCCGGCGGAGGGGGCGACCAATCAGCCCCAGCATTTT
TRBV6-1,-,TRBJ2-7,TRBD2,CASSEGLARNEQYF,TGTGCCAGCAGTGAAGGACTAGCGAGAAACGAGCAGTACTTC
TRBV5-1,-,TRBJ1-1,TRBD1,CASSWTGTNTEAFF,TGCGCCAGCAGCTGGACAGGGACCAACACTGAAGCTTTCTTT
TRBV9,-,TRBJ2-2,-,CASSVFGTNTGELFF,TGTGCCAGCAGCGTATTTGGGACCAACACCGGGGAGCTGTTTTTT
TRBV5-4,-,TRBJ2-3,-,CASSLVYTDTQYF,TGTGCCAGCAGCTTGGTCTACACAGATACGCAGTATTTT
TRBV14,-,TRBJ2-2,TRBD1,CASSHDRGQGGELFF,TGTGCCAGCAGCCACGACAGGGGGCAGGGCGGGGAGCTGTTTTTT
TRBV5-5,once,TRBJ1-2,-,CASSFQTPNYGYTF,TGTGCCAGCAGCTTCCAAACACCAAACTATGGCTACACCTTC
TRBV5-1,-,TRBJ1-2,-,CASSLEPTYGYTF,TGCGCCAGCAGCTTGGAGCCAACCTATGGCTACACCTTC
TRBV6-2/TRBV6-3,-,TRBJ1-2,-,CASSSPLQGLRNYGYTF,TGTGCCAGCAGTTCGCCCCTCCAGGGACTGCGAAACTATGGCTACACCTTC
TRBV11-2,-,TRBJ2-3,-,CASSLRRSTDTQYF,TGTGCCAGCAGCTTGCGAAGGTCCACAGATACGCAGTATTTT
TRBV6-6,-,TRBJ1-6,-,CASTRDGSSPLHF,TGTGCCAGCACCCGGGACGGGAGTTCACCCCTCCACTTT
TRBV9,few,TRBJ1-1,-,CASSVGVGGAMNTEAFF,TGTGCCAGCAGCGTGGGAGTAGGAGGGGCAATGAACACTGAAGCTTTCTTT
TRBV9,once,TRBJ2-1,TRBD2,CASSRRRPGLAGSGSYNEQFF,TGTGCCAGCAGCCGAAGGAGACCGGGACTAGCGGGTTCGGGCTCCTACAATGAGCAGTTCTTC
TRBV3-1/TRBV3-2,-,TRBJ1-1,-,CASSQYRGEAFF,TGTGCCAGCAGCCAATACCGTGGTGAAGCTTTCTTT
TRBV11-3,-,TRBJ2-2,TRBD2,CASSLDSSGSGELFF,TGTGCCAGCAGCTTAGACTCTAGCGGGAGCGGGGAGCTGTTTTTT